This paragraph reports one T cell receptor (beta chain). Its target is unknown. This table comes from immunoSEQ multiplex PCR, and its TCRdb copy is limited to in-frame clones, with some not included. The sample records about 2,500 clones, 26% being singletons. This specimen belongs to a study of T cells in narcolepsy. Sequenced input: cultured CD4+ T cells from cerebrospinal fluid. This TCR derives from a human donor with narcolepsy.

Here the CDR3 DNA reads TGTGCCAGCAGCCTGGACAGGAACACTGAAGCTTTCTTT. Protein: CASSLDRNTEAFF. This sequence joins TRBV7-2 and TRBJ1-1; tentatively, D is TRBD1 (6 bases). CDR3 size: 13 residues. V was shortened by 5 bases and J by 1 base, with 8 bases between the two germline ends. Germline assignment: CDR1 SGHTA and CDR2 FQGNSA.